What follows describes a single T cell receptor beta chain. Antigen specificity is unknown. A read error may account for a junction end that differs from germline. Three rounds of nested PCR, following a modified ARM-PCR protocol, produced the TCRbeta library. TCRdb fed the multiplex PCR reads into MiXCR, producing one record per CDR3 protein. The repertoire holds 100,000 to 150,000 distinct CDR3 sequences, with 66% as singletons. The CDR3 totals 16 residues. The germline gives CDR1 SGHVS, CDR2 FQNEAQ. The sample belongs to a study of tumor and adjacent non-tumor tissue in lung cancer. Study context: Histology: around 13 adenocarcinoma, a couple of squamous cell carcinoma, 1 small cell lung cancer. Each sample yielded a few million productive TCRbeta reads on average.

Overall study results and limits: Higher tumor TCR diversity was associated with shorter survival.

This sample's RNA came from whole unsorted tissue. Sequencing input: lung tumor tissue. The receptor comes from a young man with non-small cell lung cancer. The chain is built from TRBV7-8 and TRBJ2-1; D unclear. The CDR3 loop is CASNTTTDPRYNEQFF. The CDR3 nucleotides read TGTGCTAGCAACACTACGACGGACCCTCGGTACAATGAGCAGTTCTTC.